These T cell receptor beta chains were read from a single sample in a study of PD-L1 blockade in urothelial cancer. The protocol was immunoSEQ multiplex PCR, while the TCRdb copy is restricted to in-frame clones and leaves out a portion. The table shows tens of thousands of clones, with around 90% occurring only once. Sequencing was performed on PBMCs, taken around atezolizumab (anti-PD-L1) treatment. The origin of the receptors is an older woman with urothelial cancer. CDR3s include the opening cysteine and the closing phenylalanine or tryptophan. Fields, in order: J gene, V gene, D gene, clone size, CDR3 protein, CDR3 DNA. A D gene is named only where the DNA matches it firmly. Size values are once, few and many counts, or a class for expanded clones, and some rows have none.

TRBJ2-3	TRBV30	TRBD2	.	CAWSVGLASDTQYF	TGTGCCTGGAGTGTAGGACTAGCGTCAGATACGCAGTATTTT
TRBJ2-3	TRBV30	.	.	CAWSVHGADTQYF	TGTGCCTGGAGTGTACACGGAGCAGATACGCAGTATTTT
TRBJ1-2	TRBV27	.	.	CASSQGPRVGSGYTF	TGTGCCAGCAGCCAAGGACCGCGGGTTGGGTCGGGCTACACCTTC
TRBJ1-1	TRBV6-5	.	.	CASSYSANMNTEAFF	TGTGCCAGCAGTTACTCGGCAAACATGAACACTGAAGCTTTCTTT
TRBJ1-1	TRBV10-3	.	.	CAISDRLIGMNTEAFF	TGTGCCATCAGTGACCGACTAATTGGGATGAACACTGAAGCTTTCTTT
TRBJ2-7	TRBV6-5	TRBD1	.	CASSFDRVYDEQYF	TGTGCCAGCAGCTTTGACAGGGTTTATGACGAGCAGTACTTC
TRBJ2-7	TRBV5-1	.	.	CASSPNRAYEQYF	TGCGCCAGCAGCCCCAACAGGGCCTACGAGCAGTACTTC
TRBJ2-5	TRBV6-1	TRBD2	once	CASGRSGRHQETQYF	TGTGCCAGCGGGCGAAGCGGGAGGCACCAAGAGACCCAGTACTTC
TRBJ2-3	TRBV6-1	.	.	CATSGGQTFTDTQYF	TGTGCCACCTCCGGGGGTCAGACGTTCACAGATACGCAGTATTTT
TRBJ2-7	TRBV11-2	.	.	CASSLPGILSYEQYF	TGTGCCAGCAGCTTACCCGGGATCCTCTCCTACGAGCAGTACTTC
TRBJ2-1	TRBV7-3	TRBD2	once	CASSFSAGTYNEQFF	TGTGCCAGCAGCTTTTCAGCGGGAACTTACAATGAGCAGTTCTTC
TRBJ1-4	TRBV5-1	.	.	CASSLEHLTNEKLFF	TGCGCCAGCAGCTTGGAACACCTAACTAATGAAAAACTGTTTTTT
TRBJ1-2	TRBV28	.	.	CASSPGDRAYGYTF	TGTGCCAGCAGTCCCGGTGACAGAGCTTATGGCTACACCTTC
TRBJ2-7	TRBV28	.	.	CASTVFGSSYEQYF	TGTGCCAGCACAGTTTTTGGGAGCTCCTACGAGCAGTACTTC
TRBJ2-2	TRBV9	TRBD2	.	CASSVDSAGVLPNTGELFF	TGTGCCAGCAGCGTAGATTCCGCGGGAGTTTTACCGAACACCGGGGAGCTGTTTTTT
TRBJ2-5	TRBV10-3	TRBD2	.	CAISSGLAGGEETQYF	TGTGCCATCAGTTCAGGACTAGCGGGAGGCGAAGAGACCCAGTACTTC
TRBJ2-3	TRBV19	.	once	CASKRGGASGTDTQYF	TGTGCCAGTAAAAGAGGGGGCGCTAGCGGCACAGATACGCAGTATTTT
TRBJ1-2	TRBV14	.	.	CASSQVQGPGGGYTF	TGTGCCAGCAGCCAAGTGCAGGGCCCTGGTGGTGGCTACACCTTC
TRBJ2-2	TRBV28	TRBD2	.	CASLTSGRTPGELFF	TGTGCCAGCCTGACTAGCGGGAGGACTCCCGGGGAGCTGTTTTTT
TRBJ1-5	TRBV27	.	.	CASSFATGRLLGTQHF	TGTGCCAGCAGTTTCGCCACCGGACGTCTACTCGGGACCCAGCATTTT
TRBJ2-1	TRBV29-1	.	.	CSVEDLVVNEQFF	TGCAGCGTTGAAGATTTAGTGGTAAATGAGCAGTTCTTC
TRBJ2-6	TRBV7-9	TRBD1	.	CASSNRDRLLDGANVLTF	TGTGCCAGCAGCAACCGGGACAGACTATTAGATGGGGCCAACGTCCTGACTTTC
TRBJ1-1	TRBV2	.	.	CASQWQGRTEAFF	TGTGCCAGCCAATGGCAGGGTCGCACTGAAGCTTTCTTT
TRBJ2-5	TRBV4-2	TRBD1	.	CASSQAGDRGETQYF	TGTGCCAGCAGCCAAGCTGGGGACAGGGGCGAGACCCAGTACTTC
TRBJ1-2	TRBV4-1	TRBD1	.	CASSQRQGDSRGYTF	TGCGCCAGCAGCCAACGACAGGGGGATTCGCGTGGCTACACCTTC
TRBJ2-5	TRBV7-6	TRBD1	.	CASSFGQGVRETQYF	TGTGCCAGCAGCTTCGGACAGGGAGTACGAGAGACCCAGTACTTC
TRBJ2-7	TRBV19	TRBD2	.	CASSPMTSGRIYEQYF	TGTGCCAGTAGTCCAATGACTAGCGGGAGGATCTACGAGCAGTACTTC
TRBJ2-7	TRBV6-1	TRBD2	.	CASSEGEGTEQYF	TGTGCCAGCAGTGAAGGGGAGGGGACCGAGCAGTACTTC
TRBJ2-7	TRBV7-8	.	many	CASSWGPIEQYF	TGTGCCAGCAGCTGGGGGCCGATTGAGCAGTACTTC